The 32 T cell receptor beta chains below all came from one sample that was sequenced in a study of blood T cell dynamics during melanoma immunotherapy. The assay was immunoSEQ multiplex PCR, and TCRdb's table has in-frame clones only and misses some. This table has about 4,400 clones, 90% to 97% appearing once. Time point in this sample: pre-treatment baseline. The sample was effector memory CD8+ T cells from blood, taken from a patient treated with checkpoint blockade. These receptors originate from a human donor with melanoma.

This rearrangement joins TRBV13 to TRBJ2-5; D is ambiguous. Germline loops: CDR1 PRHDT, CDR2 FYEKMQ (reference sequence). V gave up 2 bases and J gave up 3 bases, with 13 bases separating them. CDR3 length: 15 amino acids. The DNA of the CDR3 is TGTGCCAGCAGCTTAAGTGACATCTCGGAAGAGACCCAGTACTTC. Protein product: CASSLSDISEETQYF.

The J gene is TRBJ2-5, the V gene TRBV27; D possibly matches TRBD1 or TRBD2 (5 bases each). The J call may be incorrect, as the DNA end agrees better with TRBJ2-7. The CDR3 extends over 15 amino acids. Germline CDR1 is MNHEY and CDR2 is SMNVEV (reference sequence). The CDR3 nucleotides read TGTGCCAGCAGTTTAGCTGCCGGGACGGAGTACGAGCAGTACTTC. Amino acids: CASSLAAGTEYEQYF.

This clone was found once. The chain carries TRBV7-3 and TRBJ2-3; 8 bases are shared with TRBD1. The V gene's germline CDR1 is SGHTA and CDR2 FQGTGA. The length of the CDR3 is 14 residues. Trimming cost V 5 bases and J 2 bases; bases outside gene matches: 3. The CDR3 protein is CASSRQGYTDTQYF. The CDR3 DNA reads as TGTGCCAGCAGCCGACAGGGGTACACAGATACGCAGTATTTT.

J is TRBJ2-2 and V is TRBV19; 7 bases are shared with TRBD1. CDR3 length equals 15 residues. Per germline, CDR1 LNHDA and CDR2 SQIVND (reference sequence). V shed 6 bases, J shed 7 bases, and the junction held 11 bases outside the gene matches. CDR3 in DNA: TGTGCCAGTAGCAAGGGACAGAACACCGGCGGGGAGCTGTTTTTT. This encodes CASSKGQNTGGELFF. Complete variable domain (other parts from reference TRBV19 and TRBJ2-2): DGGITQSPKYLFRKEGQNVTLSCEQNLNHDAMYWYRQDPGQGLRLIYYSQIVNDFQKGDIAEGYSVSREKKESFPLTVTSAQKNPTAFYLCASSKGQNTGGELFFGEGSRLTVL.

The genes are TRBV5-6 and TRBJ2-3; 7 positions match TRBD2. The V segment lost 1 base and the J segment 5 bases; nucleotides outside the gene matches: 7. This CDR3 has 15 amino acids. CDR1 and CDR2 (germline): SGHDT, YYEEEE. This chain's CDR3 is CASSLMRERIDTQYF. For the CDR3, the DNA is TGTGCCAGCAGCTTGATGCGGGAGAGGATAGATACGCAGTATTTT.

The rearrangement uses TRBV2 and TRBJ2-7, with D perhaps matching TRBD1 (5 bases). The V end lost 1 base, the J end lost 0 bases, and 10 bases lay between the germline ends. CDR1 and CDR2 from the germline V gene are SNHLY and FYNNEI. The length of the CDR3 is 15 residues. Here the CDR3 reads CASSEGRASSYEQYF. DNA of the CDR3: TGTGCCAGCAGTGAAGGCAGGGCCTCCTCCTACGAGCAGTACTTC.

In the case of this clone: The junction and the germline gene differ at one end; a read error may be behind it. The chain joins TRBV9 to TRBJ2-5; D is perhaps TRBD2 (10 bases). CDR3 size: 15 residues. Germline lookup yields CDR1 SGDLS and CDR2 YYNGEE. This chain's CDR3 is CARSGGDREQETQYF. Here the CDR3 DNA reads TGTGCCCGCAGCGGGGGGGACAGGGAGCAAGAGACCCAGTACTTC.

The rearrangement joins TRBV7-9 to TRBJ2-3, with unresolved D. Looked up from germline, CDR1 is SEHNR and CDR2 is FQNEAQ (reference sequence). The CDR3 extends over 12 amino acids. Trimming left V 8 bases short and J 1 base short, with 7 bases between. CDR3 region: CASRAGTDTQYF. The DNA of the CDR3 is TGTGCCAGCCGGGCGGGCACAGATACGCAGTATTTT.

This chain connects TRBV27 to TRBJ2-1; 7 nucleotides line up with TRBD2. Germline-derived CDR1 and CDR2 are MNHEY and SMNVEV (reference sequence). Losses at the gene ends were 8 bases for V and 3 bases for J; bases not matched to a gene: 4. The CDR3 loop spans 13 amino acids. CDR3 nucleotides: TGTGCCAGCTCCCGGGGGGACTACAATGAGCAGTTCTTC. It codes for CASSRGDYNEQFF.

The chain has TRBV7-6 and TRBJ1-1; possible D gene TRBD1, 5 bases. This CDR3 is built from 12 residues. CDR1 and CDR2 from the germline V gene are SGHVS and FNYEAQ. Trimming left V 3 bases short and J 7 bases short, with 9 bases between. CDR3 loop: CASSLGGGEAFF. CDR3 in DNA: TGTGCCAGCAGCTTGGGGGGTGGTGAAGCTTTCTTT.

V is TRBV5-8 and J is TRBJ2-5, with D perhaps matching TRBD2 (5 bases). CDR1 is SGHTS, CDR2 YDEGEE, per germline. V was pared by 6 bases and J by 0 bases, with 18 bases between. This CDR3 comprises 16 residues. CDR3 region: CASTPRAPRYQETQYF. The CDR3 DNA is TGTGCCAGCACCCCGAGGGCCCCGAGATACCAAGAGACCCAGTACTTC.

The chain couples TRBV13 to TRBJ1-1; a weak D match, TRBD1 (5 bases). Germline-derived CDR1 and CDR2 are PRHDT and FYEKMQ (reference sequence). The CDR3 runs 14 residues. Trimming removed 8 bases from V and 4 bases from J, with 17 bases in between. The CDR3 region has the DNA TGTGCCAGCGTTGCCAGGGTTGGGGGCACTGAAGCTTTCTTT. This encodes CASVARVGGTEAFF. Full variable domain (missing parts from reference TRBV13 and TRBJ1-1): AAGVIQSPRHLIKEKRETATLKCYPIPRHDTVYWYQQGPGQDPQFLISFYEKMQSDKGSIPDRFSAQQFSDYHSELNMSSLELGDSALYFCASVARVGGTEAFFGQGTRLTVV.

The rearrangement links TRBV6-1 to TRBJ2-2; D remains ambiguous. Germline V gene data show CDR1 as MNHNS and CDR2 as SASEGT. CDR3 length: 15 residues. The V and J ends lost 2 bases and 5 bases respectively, with 12 bases between them. CDR3 nucleotide sequence: TGTGCCAGCAGTGAACCGGCTAGTGGTACCGGGGAGCTGTTTTTT. Residues: CASSEPASGTGELFF.

The rearrangement joins TRBV15 to TRBJ2-7, with D tentatively TRBD1 (6 bases). The V end lost 5 bases, the J end lost 0 bases, and 14 bases lay between the germline ends. The CDR3 extends over 15 amino acids. Looked up from germline, CDR1 is LNHNV and CDR2 is YYDKDF (reference sequence). In nucleotides, the CDR3 is TGTGCCACCAGCGGAAGGACAGCCTCCTCCTACGAGCAGTACTTC. Protein: CATSGRTASSYEQYF. Full variable domain (missing parts from reference TRBV15 and TRBJ2-7): DAMVIQNPRYQVTQFGKPVTLSCSQTLNHNVMYWYQQKSSQAPKLLFHYYDKDFNNEADTPDNFQSRRPNTSFCFLDIRSPGLGDTAMYLCATSGRTASSYEQYFGPGTRLTVT.

The chain recombines TRBV18 with TRBJ2-1, with 10 positions matching TRBD2. Germline loops: CDR1 KGHSH, CDR2 LQKENI. Unmatched junction bases numbered 10, after V lost 3 bases and J lost 2 bases. This CDR3 has 18 residues. CDR3 DNA: TGTGCCAGCTCACCGGGCACCCTAGCGGGAGAAACCTACAATGAGCAGTTCTTC. Its translation: CASSPGTLAGETYNEQFF.

This clone was detected once. This rearrangement joins TRBV28 to TRBJ2-1, with 7 positions matching TRBD2. V trimming: 6 bases; J trimming: 1 base; junction bases outside the gene matches: 9. CDR1 and CDR2 (germline): MDHEN, SYDVKM. This CDR3 spans 16 amino acids. CDR3 sequence: CASSPSSGTSYNEQFF. The CDR3 nucleotides read TGTGCCAGCAGCCCCTCCAGCGGGACTTCCTACAATGAGCAGTTCTTC.

V gene TRBV2 combines with J gene TRBJ2-1; D gene unclear. The germline gives CDR1 SNHLY, CDR2 FYNNEI. This CDR3 is 10 amino acids long. V dropped 4 bases and J dropped 14 bases, with 9 bases sitting between them. The CDR3 coding sequence is TGTGCCAGCAGTGGCCGCCACAAGTTCTTC. Protein: CASSGRHKFF.

The chain links TRBV2 to TRBJ2-7, with TRBD2 as a possible D gene (5 bases). The CDR3 is 13 amino acids. V dropped 8 bases and J dropped 1 base, with 12 bases sitting between them. Germline V CDR1 and CDR2: SNHLY, FYNNEI. The chain's CDR3 is CASLSGGSYEQYF. As DNA, the CDR3 is TGTGCCAGCTTGAGTGGCGGGTCCTACGAGCAGTACTTC.

V usage is TRBV7-9 and J usage is TRBJ2-7, with 13 bases fitting TRBD2. This CDR3 is 16 amino acids long. Per the germline V gene, CDR1 is SEHNR and CDR2 is FQNEAQ (reference sequence). With V trimmed by 4 bases and J by 0 bases, 3 bases remained unmatched. This CDR3 is CASSSWTSGSSYEQYF. The CDR3 nucleotides read TGTGCCAGCAGCTCCTGGACTAGCGGGAGCTCCTACGAGCAGTACTTC.

The genes are TRBV27 and TRBJ1-5, with D possibly being TRBD1 (6 bases). Germline assignment: CDR1 MNHEY and CDR2 SMNVEV (reference sequence). This CDR3 is 15 amino acids long. With 1 base removed from V and 7 bases from J, the gap between germline ends came to 14 bases. The CDR3 loop is CASSLLSGGRQPQHF. The DNA for the CDR3 is TGTGCCAGCAGTTTATTATCCGGGGGCCGGCAGCCCCAGCATTTT.

J is TRBJ2-1 and V is TRBV7-7; 8 bases line up with TRBD1. CDR3 length equals 17 residues. J lost 4 bases, V lost 0 bases, and 8 bases had no gene match. In germline, CDR1 is SSHAT, CDR2 FNYEAQ (reference sequence). CDR3 coding DNA: TGTGCCAGCAGCTTAGCCCTCCCGACAGGGGCTTACAATGAGCAGTTCTTC. This translates into CASSLALPTGAYNEQFF. The whole variable domain, filled in from reference TRBV7-7 and TRBJ2-1, reads GAGVSQSPRYKVTKRGQDVTLRCDPISSHATLYWYQQALGQGPEFLTYFNYEAQPDKSGLPSDRFSAERPEGSISTLTIQRTEQRDSAMYRCASSLALPTGAYNEQFFGPGTRLTVL.

This clone was recorded once. The V call is TRBV4-1, the J call TRBJ2-7; tentative D call: TRBD1 (5 bases). In germline, CDR1 is MGHRA, CDR2 YSYEKL. Trimming took 0 bases from V and 2 from J, leaving 11 bases between them. The CDR3 contains 15 residues. CDR3 amino acids: CASSQDRVGAYEQYF. The CDR3, as DNA: TGCGCCAGCAGCCAAGACAGGGTAGGGGCCTACGAGCAGTACTTC.

This chain connects TRBV9 to TRBJ2-1; D not certain. The V gene lost 3 bases and the J gene lost 3 bases, with 7 bases spanning the gap. There are 13 residues in the CDR3. Germline assignment: CDR1 SGDLS and CDR2 YYNGEE. Here the CDR3 reads CASSAWDYNEQFF. The CDR3 nucleotides read TGTGCCAGCAGCGCCTGGGACTACAATGAGCAGTTCTTC.

The chain couples TRBV29-1 to TRBJ2-2, with 7 bases lining up with TRBD2. The CDR3 covers 14 residues. V lost 3 bases, J lost 1 base, and 2 bases stayed unmatched. Germline CDR1 and CDR2: SQVTM and ANQGSEA. DNA for the CDR3: TGCAGCGTTGAGTGGACTAGGAACACCGGGGAGCTGTTTTTT. It translates to CSVEWTRNTGELFF.

The chain joins TRBV11-2 to TRBJ1-5, with D possibly being TRBD1 (6 bases). Per germline, CDR1 SGHAT and CDR2 FQNNGV. V lost 0 bases to trimming and J lost 4 bases, with 13 bases between them. The CDR3 runs 16 residues. CDR3 nucleotide sequence: TGTGCCAGCAGCTTAGATAACGAGGGGGAAAATCAGCCCCAGCATTTT. This gives the protein CASSLDNEGENQPQHF.

In nucleotides, the CDR3 is TGCGCCAGCAGCTACCCTCGGGATGATAGCACAGATACGCAGTATTTT. Its translation: CASSYPRDDSTDTQYF. This sequence joins TRBV4-1 and TRBJ2-3; possible D gene TRBD2, 5 bases. V was pared by 5 bases and J by 0 bases, with 15 bases between. This CDR3 region has 16 residues. Germline V CDR1 and CDR2: MGHRA, YSYEKL.

V and J are TRBV5-5 and TRBJ2-1; D gene ambiguous. CDR3 size: 15 residues. Germline values: CDR1 SGHKS, CDR2 YYEKEE (reference sequence). The V and J ends lost 6 bases and 0 bases respectively, with 13 bases between them. DNA for the CDR3: TGTGCCAGCACCTTACGGGCTAGCTCCTACAATGAGCAGTTCTTC. Its protein product is CASTLRASSYNEQFF.

V gene TRBV27 combines with J gene TRBJ1-5, with D perhaps matching TRBD1 (6 bases). The germline V and J ends were trimmed by 2 bases and 6 bases, with 11 bases remaining between them. Germline V lookup: CDR1 MNHEY, CDR2 SMNVEV (reference sequence). This CDR3 has 14 residues. Here the CDR3 DNA reads TGTGCCAGCAGTTTAGGGGGCTTAAGTCAGCCCCAGCATTTT. Translated, it gives CASSLGGLSQPQHF.

The chain's CDR3 is CATPLESGGTDTQYF. CDR3 DNA: TGTGCCACACCCCTGGAGAGCGGAGGCACAGATACGCAGTATTTT. The V gene is TRBV7-9, the J gene TRBJ2-3; tentative D call: TRBD2 (5 bases). V dropped 10 bases and J dropped 1 base, with 18 bases sitting between them. From germline, CDR1 is SEHNR and CDR2 FQNEAQ (reference sequence). This CDR3 has 15 residues.

J is TRBJ2-1 and V is TRBV27; 7 bases map to TRBD1. Germline V lookup: CDR1 MNHEY, CDR2 SMNVEV (reference sequence). Trimming took 8 bases from V and 4 from J; bases not matched to a gene: 8. This CDR3 has 14 residues. The DNA for the CDR3 is TGTGCCAGCGTACCCCGGGACAGTTACAATGAGCAGTTCTTC. Its translation: CASVPRDSYNEQFF.

V usage is TRBV12-5 and J usage is TRBJ2-2, with TRBD2 identical over 8 bases. The CDR3 consists of 17 residues. Trimming cost V 6 bases and J 0 bases; bases outside gene matches: 9. Per the germline V gene, CDR1 is LGHNT and CDR2 is FRNRAP. The CDR3 is CASGNLMREANTGELFF. The CDR3 DNA sequence: TGTGCTAGTGGAAACCTTATGCGGGAGGCGAACACCGGGGAGCTGTTTTTT.

This chain uses TRBV28 with TRBJ1-5; 9 bases align to TRBD1. V gave up 6 bases and J gave up 1 base; unmatched junction bases: 4. The CDR3 runs 15 residues. Germline V lookup: CDR1 MDHEN, CDR2 SYDVKM. CDR3 in DNA: TGTGCCAGCAGAAAACAGGGGGCGAGCAATCAGCCCCAGCATTTT. Translated: CASRKQGASNQPQHF.